Only one count was recorded for the clone carrying this T cell receptor (beta chain). This entry comes from a study of CD8 T cells in Susac syndrome. A quantity of about 0.5 to 1 ug RNA underwent reverse transcription using random hexamers. Each CDR3 protein gets one entry after TCRdb re-called the immunoSEQ multiplex PCR reads with MiXCR. The data show 170,000 or so distinct CDR3 sequences, roughly 95% seen once. This receptor was obtained from a human donor with multiple sclerosis. Sequencing was carried out using CD8+ T cells from PBMCs.

The CDR3 DNA reads TGTGCCAGCAGCTCTCGACTAGCGGGTGAGACCCAGTACTTC. Translation gives CASSSRLAGETQYF. The chain links TRBV13 to TRBJ2-5; TRBD2 agrees at 10 bases. The length of the CDR3 is 14 residues. Per the germline V gene, CDR1 is PRHDT and CDR2 is FYEKMQ (reference sequence). The V gene end was trimmed by 4 bases and the J gene end by 5 bases; junction bases not matched to a gene: 4. Together with reference TRBV13 and TRBJ2-5, the CDR3 gives the full variable domain: AAGVIQSPRHLIKEKRETATLKCYPIPRHDTVYWYQQGPGQDPQFLISFYEKMQSDKGSIPDRFSAQQFSDYHSELNMSSLELGDSALYFCASSSRLAGETQYFGPGTRLLVL.